This TCR beta chain was recovered during a study of identifying expanded T cells in peripheral blood. This table comes from immunoSEQ multiplex PCR, and its TCRdb copy is limited to in-frame clones, with some not included. The sample has approximately 140,000 clones; approximately 86% are singletons. The CDR3 extends over 13 amino acids. Germline V gene data show CDR1 as SGHNT and CDR2 as YYREEE (reference sequence). V was clipped by 7 bases and J by 0 bases; unmatched bases: 2. This clone is a singleton in its sample. The specimen sequenced was blood. V is TRBV5-4 and J is TRBJ1-1; 8 bases map to TRBD1. The origin of this receptor is a person aged 18 to 69 in good health. The CDR3 coding sequence is TGTGCCAGCGGGACAGGCATGAACACTGAAGCTTTCTTT. Amino acids: CASGTGMNTEAFF.